This TCR beta chain was sequenced during a study of CD8+ T cells in alopecia areata. Of note for this clone: Antigen specificity is unknown.

Broader study findings: Lesional scalp, especially alopecia totalis/universalis, showed higher clonality than normal scalp.

Germline CDR1 and CDR2: SGHDT and YYEEEE. V was clipped by 4 bases and J by 1 base, with 12 bases between them. The CDR3 spans 14 residues. Sequencing used cDNA as its template, made by extracting RNA and reverse transcribing it. Method: immunoSEQ multiplex PCR; TCRdb's copy keeps in-frame clones and lacks some. Of tens of thousands of clones listed, 55% to 65% are singletons. The genes are TRBV5-6 and TRBJ2-7, with a possible D match to TRBD1 (7 bases). This TCR derives from a human donor with alopecia areata. Sequenced here: CD8+ T cells sorted from blood, sampled at week 0. The CDR3 region has the DNA TGTGCCAGCAGCGGCGGGACAGCTTCCTACGAGCAGTACTTC. This encodes CASSGGTASYEQYF.